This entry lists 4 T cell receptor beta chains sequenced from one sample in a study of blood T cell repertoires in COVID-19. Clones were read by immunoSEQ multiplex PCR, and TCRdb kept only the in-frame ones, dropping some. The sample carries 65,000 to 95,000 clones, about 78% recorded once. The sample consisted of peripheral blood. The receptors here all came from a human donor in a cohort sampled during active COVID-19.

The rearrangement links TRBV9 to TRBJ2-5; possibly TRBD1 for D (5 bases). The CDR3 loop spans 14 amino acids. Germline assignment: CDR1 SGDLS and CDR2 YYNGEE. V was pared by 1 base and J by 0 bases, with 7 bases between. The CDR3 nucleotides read TGTGCCAGCAGCGTACAGGGTCACCAAGAGACCCAGTACTTC. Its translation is CASSVQGHQETQYF. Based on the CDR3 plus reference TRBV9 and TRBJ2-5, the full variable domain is DSGVTQTPKHLITATGQRVTLRCSPRSGDLSVYWYQQSLDQGLQFLIQYYNGEERAKGNILERFSAQQFPDLHSELNLSSLELGDSALYFCASSVQGHQETQYFGPGTRLLVL.

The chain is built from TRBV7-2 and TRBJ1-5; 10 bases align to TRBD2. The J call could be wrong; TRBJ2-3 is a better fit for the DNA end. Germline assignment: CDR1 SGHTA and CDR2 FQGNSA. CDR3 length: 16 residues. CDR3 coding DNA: TGTGCCAGCAGCTTAGAGGTACTAGCGGGGACAGATACGCAGTATTTT. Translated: CASSLEVLAGTDTQYF.

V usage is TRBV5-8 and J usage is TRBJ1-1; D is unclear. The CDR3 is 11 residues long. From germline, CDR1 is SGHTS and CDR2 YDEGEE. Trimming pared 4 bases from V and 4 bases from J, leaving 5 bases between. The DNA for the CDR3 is TGTGCCAGCAGCCCATTCACTGAAGCTTTCTTT. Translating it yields CASSPFTEAFF. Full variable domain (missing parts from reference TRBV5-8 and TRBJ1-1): EAGVTQSPTHLIKTRGQQATLRCSPISGHTSVYWYQQALGLGLQFLLWYDEGEERNRGNFPPRFSGRQFPNYSSELNVNALELEDSALYLCASSPFTEAFFGQGTRLTVV.

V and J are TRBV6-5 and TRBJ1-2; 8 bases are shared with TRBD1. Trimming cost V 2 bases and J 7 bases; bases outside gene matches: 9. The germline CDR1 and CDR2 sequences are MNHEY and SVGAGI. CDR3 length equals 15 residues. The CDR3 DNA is TGTGCCAGCAGTTACCGTTCACACAGGGGGGGTGGCTACACCTTC. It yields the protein CASSYRSHRGGGYTF.